This T cell receptor beta chain was documented in a study of cytomegalovirus exposure and HLA in healthy donors. The study's findings and limits: When the data were analyzed later, several of the most significant clusters appeared to be linked to common viral pathogens.

Turning to this clone: Its antigen is undetermined.

Donors were nominally healthy when sampled, though unrecorded immune exposures were likely. The germline V gene has CDR1 SGHTA and CDR2 FQGNSA. With 5 bases clipped from V and 2 bases from J, the junction kept 7 bases outside the gene matches. The length of the CDR3 is 15 residues. Both 60 Vbeta primers and 13 Jbeta primers went into the PCR. Clones were sequenced by immunoSEQ multiplex PCR, and TCRdb holds only the in-frame ones, with some missing. In the table there are over 150,000 clones, roughly 75% of which are singletons. This receptor was identified in a male donor in good health and CMV-seronegative. The sample taken for sequencing was PBMCs. The rearrangement uses TRBV7-2 and TRBJ2-5, with 8 bases lining up with TRBD1. The CDR3 sequence is CASSRGQAVQETQYF. Written as DNA, the CDR3 is TGTGCCAGCAGCAGGGGACAGGCGGTACAAGAGACCCAGTACTTC. The full variable domain, its missing parts supplied by reference TRBV7-2 and TRBJ2-5, is GAGVSQSPSNKVTEKGKDVELRCDPISGHTALYWYRQSLGQGLEFLIYFQGNSAPDKSGLPSDRFSAERTGGSVSTLTIQRTQQEDSAVYLCASSRGQAVQETQYFGPGTRLLVL.